This T cell receptor (beta chain) was documented in a study of T cell repertoires in breast cancer (dated by TCRdb to about 2016). For context, the study as a whole: Tumors, lymph nodes and peripheral blood lymphocytes from breast cancer patients, as well as peripheral blood from healthy control donors, were profiled. Because breast cancer has a low mutational burden and rarely has common mutations, the study reasoned that TCRs shared between breast cancer patients would target shared antigens. ER+/PR+ status was present in the majority of the 20 to 25 patient tumors that were analyzed for shared TCRs. On average, approximately 500,000 sequences per sample and roughly 9.9 reads per input cell were obtained by sequencing. Tumor-free lymph nodes were processed without enzymatic digestion, and Ficoll was used to separate blood samples. Nine healthy donors, of an age range similar to that of the patients, were included as controls. Tumors and tumor-involved lymph nodes were minced, digested with Liberase and DNase, and then passed through 70-um and 40-um filters. Findings and caveats that apply to the study as a whole: TRBV7 predominance was observed among shared TCRs, which possibly reflected tumor recognition or mispriming bias from eight TRBV7 primers. Discarding singleton TCRs and sampling only part of each tumor may have missed genuine antitumor clones. Shared TCRs were encoded by various nucleotide sequences, which suggests selection and expansion based on antigen. Emulsion RT-PCR was considered qualitative rather than quantitative, because transcript abundance and primer differences skewed the recovery of clones. Eighteen TCR pairs were shared across seven or more patient tumors and rarely found in control blood, suggesting possible tumor specificity. Compared with tumor-free nodes, tumor-involved sentinel lymph nodes shared about fourfold more TCRs with matched tumor repertoires (approximately 7.4% versus 2%).

Judged by its sample share, this clonotype qualifies as hyperexpanded (1% or more). Its specific antigen is unknown. Nothing much larger sits one base from this clone, and base qualities are not available. To analyze paired alpha-beta TCRs of CD8+ T cells, the researchers used an expanded emulsion RT-PCR method with primers covering all TCR V genes. CD8+ T cells were isolated with a CD8 positive selection kit and incubated overnight in about 10 IU/mL IL-2 before emulsion RT-PCR. To prepare the library, emulsion pairing was applied. Unpaired genes were suppressed in a second nested PCR with blocking oligos, after which Illumina adaptors and barcodes were added in a third nested PCR. Each emulsion RT-PCR master mix contained about 4,500-280,000 T cells, with C-region, Stepout and V-region primers. Emulsions were generated with the Micellula Emulsion and Purification Kit, and RT-PCR used Qiagen OneStep RT-PCR reagents. Pooled libraries were sequenced with paired-end 2 x 250 reads on an Illumina MiSeq. Processing in the source paper ran as follows. In Galaxy, read pairs were joined and then clipped at the engineered overlap into separate alpha and beta files, and any unclipped reads were discarded. Alpha-beta pairs were assigned with CompleteTCR, a MiTCR-based pipeline that links chains sharing read cluster identifiers using an R script. TCR sequences that were observed only once, about 1-3.2% of the total, were removed as potential sequencing errors. The raw public reads went through TCRdb reprocessing: fastp at Q25, MiXCR clone calling, in-frame beta chains kept. Entries that share a CDR3 protein sequence are merged under the most common genes and DNA. What appears here as the V and J calls and clone size reflects TCRdb's work, not the paper's. The sample table holds more than 100 distinct CDR3 sequences, of which roughly 40% were seen once. The biggest ten clones account for around 85% of the sample.

Measured from the cysteine to the phenylalanine, the CDR3 is 13 residues long. The CDR3 DNA has 39 bases and is translated from base 1. Sequences SGHTA (CDR1) and FQGNSA (CDR2) are obtained from the germline V gene. V and J are truncated by 7 bases and 4 bases respectively, leaving an intervening sequence of 13 bases. Input material: CD8+ T cells. The TCR comes from a pool of human donors with breast cancer or a healthy control (not recorded which). The rearranged chain carries TRBV7-2 and TRBJ1-2; confidence is insufficient to name the D gene. The CDR3 here reads CASNSRAGYGYTF. The sequence in DNA is TGTGCCAGCAACTCGCGGGCAGGCTATGGCTACACCTTC.